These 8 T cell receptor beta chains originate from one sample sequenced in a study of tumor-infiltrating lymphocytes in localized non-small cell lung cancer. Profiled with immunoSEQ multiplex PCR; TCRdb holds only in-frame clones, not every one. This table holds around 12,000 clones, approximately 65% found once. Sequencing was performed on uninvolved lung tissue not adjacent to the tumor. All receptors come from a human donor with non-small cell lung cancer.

The CDR3 DNA is TGTGCCATCAGTAAACCTGGGGCCAACGTCCTGACTTTC. The encoded protein is CAISKPGANVLTF. The chain employs TRBV10-3 and TRBJ2-6; D unclear. The CDR3 covers 13 residues. V dropped 5 bases and J dropped 2 bases, with 4 bases sitting between them. CDR1 is ENHRY, CDR2 SYGVKD, per germline.

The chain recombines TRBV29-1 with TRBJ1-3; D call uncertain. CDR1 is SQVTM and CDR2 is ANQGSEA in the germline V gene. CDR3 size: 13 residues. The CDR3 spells CISRPGFGNTIYF. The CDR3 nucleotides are TGCATTTCACGACCCGGGTTTGGAAACACCATATATTTT.

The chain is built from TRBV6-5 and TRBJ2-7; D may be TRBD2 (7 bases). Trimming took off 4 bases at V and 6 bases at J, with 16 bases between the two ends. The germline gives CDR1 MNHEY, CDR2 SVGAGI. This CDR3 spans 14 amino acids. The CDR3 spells CASSSLGGVSEQYF. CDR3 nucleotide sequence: TGTGCCAGCAGTTCCTTAGGGGGGGTTTCCGAGCAGTACTTC.

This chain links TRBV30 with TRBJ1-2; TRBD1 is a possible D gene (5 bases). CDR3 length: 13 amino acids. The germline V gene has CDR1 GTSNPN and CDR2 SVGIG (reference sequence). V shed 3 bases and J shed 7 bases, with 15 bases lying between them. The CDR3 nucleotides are TGTGCCTGGAGCATGGGGTCAGGGAGTGGCTACACCTTC. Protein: CAWSMGSGSGYTF.

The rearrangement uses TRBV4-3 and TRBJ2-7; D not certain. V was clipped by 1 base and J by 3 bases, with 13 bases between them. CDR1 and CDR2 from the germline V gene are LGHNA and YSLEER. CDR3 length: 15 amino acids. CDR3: CASSQGAYARYEQYF. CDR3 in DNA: TGCGCCAGCAGCCAAGGGGCCTACGCACGCTACGAGCAGTACTTC.

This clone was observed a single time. CDR3 sequence: CASRDRWANEKLFF. The CDR3 nucleotides are TGTGCCAGCAGGGACAGATGGGCTAATGAAAAACTGTTTTTT. The chain couples TRBV27 to TRBJ1-4; possible D gene TRBD1, 6 bases. CDR1 is MNHEY, CDR2 SMNVEV, per germline (reference sequence). V dropped 6 bases and J dropped 3 bases, with 11 bases sitting between them. The CDR3 contains 14 residues. Using reference TRBV27 and TRBJ1-4 for the parts outside the CDR3, the full variable domain is EAQVTQNPRYLITVTGKKLTVTCSQNMNHEYMSWYRQDPGLGLRQIYYSMNVEVTDKGDVPEGYKVSRKEKRNFPLILESPSPNQTSLYFCASRDRWANEKLFFGSGTQLSVL.

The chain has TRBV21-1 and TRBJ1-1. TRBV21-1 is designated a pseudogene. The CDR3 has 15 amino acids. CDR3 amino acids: CASLGRVISTLKAFF. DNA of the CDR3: TGTGCCAGTTTGGGGAGGGTCATTTCGACCCTGAAAGCTTTCTTT.

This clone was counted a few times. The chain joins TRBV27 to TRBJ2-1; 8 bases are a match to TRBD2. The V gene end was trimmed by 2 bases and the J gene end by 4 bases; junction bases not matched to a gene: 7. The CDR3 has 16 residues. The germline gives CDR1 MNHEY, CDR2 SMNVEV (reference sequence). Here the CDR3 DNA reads TGTGCCAGCAGTTTAAGGGTAGCGGGAACATACAATGAGCAGTTCTTC. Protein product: CASSLRVAGTYNEQFF.